Listed below are T cell receptor beta chains from one sample, sequenced in a study of CD8+CD57+ T cells in acquired aplastic anemia. From the reads, TCRdb called clonotypes with MiXCR, one entry per CDR3 protein. Of 120,000 or so distinct CDR3 sequences in the sample, over 30% were seen once. The sample comprised sorted CD4+, CD8+, or CD8+CD57+ T cells (not recorded which) from PBMCs. The receptors come from a human donor with aplastic anemia. CDR3s include the opening cysteine and the closing phenylalanine or tryptophan. D genes are given only for firm matches. A clone size is listed for some rows: how often the clone was seen (once, few, many), or a class if it is expanded.

size: NA
V: TRBV20-1
J: TRBJ2-7
D: NA
DNA: TGCAGTGCTAGCGGGGCAGGGGAGCAGTACTTC
CDR3: CSASGAGEQYF

size: NA
V: TRBV2
J: TRBJ1-1
D: NA
DNA: TGTGCCAGACAAAAAAGGGGGGACAAGTCAACCTGGGCCGCCTCTGAAGCTTTCTTT
CDR3: CARQKRGDKSTWAASEAFF

size: few
V: TRBV6-1
J: TRBJ2-6
D: TRBD2
DNA: TGTGCCCTCGGGGGGGCGAAAGGGGCCAACGTCCTGACTTTC
CDR3: CALGGAKGANVLTF

size: NA
V: TRBV15
J: TRBJ2-7
D: NA
DNA: TGTGCCACCAGCAGAGGTAAATCTATGGAACTCTACGAGCAGTACTTC
CDR3: CATSRGKSMELYEQYF

size: NA
V: TRBV18
J: TRBJ1-5
D: NA
DNA: TGTGCCAGCTCACCACGGCAGGGAAACAATCAGCCCCAGCATTTT
CDR3: CASSPRQGNNQPQHF

size: many
V: TRBV7-9
J: TRBJ2-3
D: NA
DNA: TGTGCCAGCAGCTCGGTACAGGCTATCCCCACAGATACGCAGTATTTT
CDR3: CASSSVQAIPTDTQYF

size: NA
V: TRBV12-3/TRBV12-4
J: TRBJ2-1
D: TRBD2
DNA: TGTGCCAGCAGTTTGAATAGCGGGACTAGCAGTGAGCAGTTCTTC
CDR3: CASSLNSGTSSEQFF

size: many
V: TRBV14
J: TRBJ1-2
D: NA
DNA: TGTGCCAGCAGCCGATGGGAGGCCTCCGTAGGGGGCTACACCTTC
CDR3: CASSRWEASVGGYTF

size: NA
V: TRBV5-1
J: TRBJ2-7
D: NA
DNA: TGCGCCAGCAGCTCAGGGGTAGCCTACGAGCAGTACTTC
CDR3: CASSSGVAYEQYF

size: many
V: TRBV7-8
J: TRBJ1-2
D: TRBD1
DNA: TGTGCCAGCAGCTTAGGCAGGGGGTTGGAGGGCTACACCTTC
CDR3: CASSLGRGLEGYTF

size: many
V: TRBV19
J: TRBJ1-1
D: NA
DNA: TGTGCCAGTAGTACTATATCCCCCAAGTCCACTGAAGCTTTCTTT
CDR3: CASSTISPKSTEAFF

size: many
V: TRBV5-6
J: TRBJ2-5
D: TRBD2
DNA: TGTGCCAGCAGCAAAATTAGCGGGGGGCAAGAGACCCAGTACTTC
CDR3: CASSKISGGQETQYF

size: many
V: TRBV20-1
J: TRBJ2-7
D: TRBD1
DNA: TGCAGTGCTGGGGGACAGGCTTACGAGCAGTACTTC
CDR3: CSAGGQAYEQYF

size: medium-sized
V: TRBV10-3
J: TRBJ2-7
D: TRBD1
DNA: TGTGCCATCAGTGAGTCGGCAGGGGGCTCGTACGAGCAGTACTTC
CDR3: CAISESAGGSYEQYF

size: NA
V: TRBV7-8
J: TRBJ1-3
D: TRBD1
DNA: TGTGCCAGCAGCATCGACAGGGTTGGAAACACCATATATTTT
CDR3: CASSIDRVGNTIYF

size: NA
V: TRBV19
J: TRBJ1-5
D: NA
DNA: TGTGCCAGTACGGACACCTCATTGCCCCAGCATTTT
CDR3: CASTDTSLPQHF

size: few
V: TRBV7-2
J: TRBJ1-5
D: TRBD1
DNA: TGTGCCAGCAGCGAGGGACAGGGAGGAGATCAGCCCCAGCATTTT
CDR3: CASSEGQGGDQPQHF

size: many
V: TRBV20-1
J: TRBJ1-3
D: TRBD1
DNA: TGCAGTGCCGCACAGGGGCGTCGCGGCTCTGGAAACACCATATATTTT
CDR3: CSAAQGRRGSGNTIYF

size: NA
V: TRBV5-6
J: TRBJ2-3
D: TRBD2
DNA: TGTGCCAGCAGCTTATCGGTTCAGCGGGGGGCCGCAGATACGCAGTATTTT
CDR3: CASSLSVQRGAADTQYF

size: many
V: TRBV7-2
J: TRBJ1-3
D: NA
DNA: TGTGCCAGCAGCTTAGCGGCGGGGGCCTCTGGAAACACCATATATTTT
CDR3: CASSLAAGASGNTIYF

size: many
V: TRBV25-1
J: TRBJ1-5
D: NA
DNA: TGTGCCAGCAGTGAATTTGGGGGTAGTCAGCCCCAGCATTTT
CDR3: CASSEFGGSQPQHF

size: many
V: TRBV7-9
J: TRBJ1-4
D: TRBD1
DNA: TGTGCCAGCAGCCAGGACAGGGTCGAAAAACTGTTTTTT
CDR3: CASSQDRVEKLFF

size: NA
V: TRBV29-1
J: TRBJ2-7
D: NA
DNA: TGCAGCTTTTCCGACAGCTACGAGCAGTACTTC
CDR3: CSFSDSYEQYF

size: NA
V: TRBV29-1
J: TRBJ1-2
D: NA
DNA: TGCAGCTCCTCGACACCATTACTATATGGCTACACCTTC
CDR3: CSSSTPLLYGYTF

size: NA
V: TRBV9
J: TRBJ2-2
D: NA
DNA: TGTGCCAGCAGCGCCAGCCCCGGGGAGCTGTTTTTT
CDR3: CASSASPGELFF

size: many
V: TRBV12-3/TRBV12-4
J: TRBJ2-7
D: NA
DNA: TGTGCCAGCAGTTATCGGACTGCCTACGAGCAGTACTTC
CDR3: CASSYRTAYEQYF

size: NA
V: TRBV4-2
J: TRBJ2-5
D: NA
DNA: TGTGCCAGCAGCCAGGGAACTAGAGGCCAAGAGACCCAGTACTTC
CDR3: CASSQGTRGQETQYF

size: many
V: TRBV12-3/TRBV12-4
J: TRBJ1-6
D: TRBD1
DNA: TGTGCCAGCTCGACAGGGGGGAGCTCCTATAATTCACCCCTCCACTTT
CDR3: CASSTGGSSYNSPLHF

size: NA
V: TRBV24-1
J: TRBJ2-3
D: TRBD1
DNA: TGTGCCACCAGTGATGGCGGACAGGGAAGCACAGATACGCAGTATTTT
CDR3: CATSDGGQGSTDTQYF

size: many
V: TRBV6-5
J: TRBJ1-2
D: TRBD1
DNA: TGTGCCAGCAGTTACGGACAGGGGCAAGGCTACACCTTC
CDR3: CASSYGQGQGYTF

size: many
V: TRBV11-2
J: TRBJ1-1
D: NA
DNA: TGTGCCAGCAGCGTCGGGGGCGAAGCTTTCTTT
CDR3: CASSVGGEAFF

size: many
V: TRBV20-1
J: TRBJ1-4
D: NA
DNA: TGCAGTGCACCCCTCCCGGGACGGGGAGAAAAACTGTTTTTT
CDR3: CSAPLPGRGEKLFF

size: NA
V: TRBV27
J: TRBJ1-5
D: NA
DNA: TGTGCCACTCCGGGTCAGCCCCAGCATTTT
CDR3: CATPGQPQHF

size: many
V: TRBV10-3
J: TRBJ2-3
D: TRBD2
DNA: TGTGCCATCAGTGTGGGACTAGCGGGGGGGCGAAGCACAGATACGCAGTATTTT
CDR3: CAISVGLAGGRSTDTQYF

size: many
V: TRBV7-2
J: TRBJ2-5
D: NA
DNA: TGTGCCAGCAGCTTAAGTCAGCAAGAGACCCAGTACTTC
CDR3: CASSLSQQETQYF

size: NA
V: TRBV10-3
J: TRBJ1-1
D: NA
DNA: TGTGCCATCCAGGAGGGTGCGGCGGCTTTCTTT
CDR3: CAIQEGAAAFF

size: NA
V: TRBV25-1
J: TRBJ2-7
D: TRBD2
DNA: TGTGCCAGCCTCCGGCGGGGGGCTAACCGCTACGAGCAGTACTTC
CDR3: CASLRRGANRYEQYF

size: NA
V: TRBV6-2/TRBV6-3
J: TRBJ1-2
D: TRBD1
DNA: TGTGCCAGCAGTTACAGGGACAGGGGATTACCGACGAACTATGGCTACACCTTC
CDR3: CASSYRDRGLPTNYGYTF

size: many
V: TRBV12-3/TRBV12-4
J: TRBJ1-1
D: NA
DNA: TGTGCCAGCAGCGCACAGGGCAACACTGAAGCTTTCTTT
CDR3: CASSAQGNTEAFF

size: many
V: TRBV12-3/TRBV12-4
J: TRBJ2-2
D: NA
DNA: TGTGCCAGCAGTTCGGGACGCGGGGAGCTGTTTTTT
CDR3: CASSSGRGELFF

size: many
V: TRBV7-2
J: TRBJ2-3
D: TRBD2
DNA: TGTGCCAGCAGCACCCGGGGGGGGGCCGGAGGCACAGATACGCAGTATTTT
CDR3: CASSTRGGAGGTDTQYF

size: many
V: TRBV20-1
J: TRBJ2-5
D: NA
DNA: TGCAGTGCTAGGATTCGGCCTGGGAGGATCGAGACCCAGTACTTC
CDR3: CSARIRPGRIETQYF

size: many
V: TRBV9
J: TRBJ2-1
D: TRBD2
DNA: TGTGCCAGCACCGGGGGGGGGAGCTCCTACAATGAGCAGTTCTTC
CDR3: CASTGGGSSYNEQFF

size: NA
V: TRBV4-2
J: TRBJ2-1
D: NA
DNA: TGTGCCAGCAGCCAAAACAGGGGATCAGCGGGCAATGAGCAGTTCTTC
CDR3: CASSQNRGSAGNEQFF

size: many
V: TRBV9
J: TRBJ2-3
D: NA
DNA: TGTGCCAGCAGCGTAGTTGGAGGGTCGGATACGCAGTATTTT
CDR3: CASSVVGGSDTQYF

size: once
V: TRBV20-1
J: TRBJ2-1
D: TRBD1
DNA: TGCAGTGCTTCAGACAGGGGCAATGAGCAGTTCTTC
CDR3: CSASDRGNEQFF

size: NA
V: TRBV7-6
J: TRBJ2-7
D: TRBD1
DNA: TGTGCCAGCAGCCTGACAGGGACAGAATTCTACGAGCAGTACTTC
CDR3: CASSLTGTEFYEQYF

size: many
V: TRBV6-5
J: TRBJ2-5
D: NA
DNA: TGTGCCAGCAGCCCTACAGGGTTAGTGGGAAAAGAGACCCAGTACTTC
CDR3: CASSPTGLVGKETQYF

size: NA
V: TRBV2
J: TRBJ1-6
D: NA
DNA: TGTGCCAGCAGTGAAGGGAACAGCAAAGAATGGGCCCTCCACTTT
CDR3: CASSEGNSKEWALHF

size: many
V: TRBV5-8
J: TRBJ2-7
D: TRBD1
DNA: TGTGCCAGCAGCTTGGGAGAGAGGGGGCTCTACGAGCAGTACTTC
CDR3: CASSLGERGLYEQYF